These T cell receptor beta chains were read from a single sample in a study of OX40 agonist ivuxolimab in advanced cancers. The table came from immunoSEQ multiplex PCR; TCRdb's copy has only in-frame clones and leaves some out. Seen here are some 73,000 clones, about 88% observed once, and the top ten hold 8%. The material sequenced was CD4+ or CD8+ T cells sorted from blood, taken in a trial of the OX40 agonist ivuxolimab. The receptor source for this set is an adult with an advanced solid tumor such as melanoma, head and neck, liver or kidney cancer. Each CDR3 is given with its conserved first and last residue. A D gene is named only where the DNA matches it firmly. Clone size is shown for a subset of rows, as once, few, many or a class of expanded clone.

V gene	J gene	clone size	CDR3 length	D gene	CDR3 DNA	CDR3 protein
TRBV6-1	TRBJ1-1	-	14	-	TGTGCCAGCCGTAGTCAGGGGCGGAACACTGAAGCTTTCTTT	CASRSQGRNTEAFF
TRBV28	TRBJ2-7	-	15	-	TGTGCCAGCAGTTTGTCGGAACAGCCTCCCTACGAGCAGTACTTC	CASSLSEQPPYEQYF
TRBV12-5	TRBJ2-1	-	18	-	TGTGCTAGTGGTTTGGTAAAGGATGGGCAGGCCTCCTACAATGAGCAGTTCTTC	CASGLVKDGQASYNEQFF
TRBV10-1	TRBJ2-2	-	17	TRBD2	TGCGCCAGCAGTGACGGACTAGCGGGAGGGCCCACCGGGGAGCTGTTTTTT	CASSDGLAGGPTGELFF
TRBV6-5	TRBJ1-1	-	15	-	TGTGCCAGCAGTTCTCAGGGACGGTTGAACACTGAAGCTTTCTTT	CASSSQGRLNTEAFF
TRBV7-3	TRBJ1-5	-	14	TRBD1	TGTGCCAGCAGCTTAACAGGGGGCGATCAGCCCCAGCATTTT	CASSLTGGDQPQHF
TRBV5-1	TRBJ2-7	-	15	TRBD1	TGCGCCAGCAGCCCTACCGGGACAGGGAACTACGAGCAGTACTTC	CASSPTGTGNYEQYF
TRBV18	TRBJ1-6	-	15	-	TGTGCCAGCTCACACCAGGGAAACTCCCGTTCACCCCTCCACTTT	CASSHQGNSRSPLHF
TRBV4-2	TRBJ2-1	-	17	-	TGTGCCAGCAGCCAAGCGTCGGAGGGAGTGTACTACAATGAGCAGTTCTTC	CASSQASEGVYYNEQFF
TRBV2	TRBJ2-1	-	16	TRBD2	TGTGCCAGCAGCGCACCAGGACTAGCGGGAGTAAATGAGCAGTTCTTC	CASSAPGLAGVNEQFF
TRBV28	TRBJ2-3	-	15	TRBD1	TGTGCCAGCAGTTCCGGGACAGCAAAGGGGTGGACGCAGTATTTT	CASSSGTAKGWTQYF
TRBV5-6	TRBJ2-3	-	12	-	TGTGCCAGCAGCTTCGACCCAGATACGCAGTATTTT	CASSFDPDTQYF
TRBV9	TRBJ2-5	-	16	TRBD2	TGTGCCAGCAGCGTAGCGGGGGGAAGAACCCAAGAGACCCAGTACTTC	CASSVAGGRTQETQYF
TRBV18	TRBJ2-2	once	14	-	TGTGCCAGCCGAGCCTCAGGGAGCTACGGGGAGCTGTTTTTT	CASRASGSYGELFF
TRBV6-4	TRBJ1-6	-	16	-	TGTGCCAGCAATAAACCCAAGGGACGGTATAATTCACCCCTCCACTTT	CASNKPKGRYNSPLHF
TRBV7-3	TRBJ2-1	-	16	-	TGTGCCAGCAGCCCAAGAATGGGGGGCGGATACAATGAGCAGTTCTTC	CASSPRMGGGYNEQFF
TRBV27	TRBJ2-7	-	17	-	TGTGCCAGCAGTTTCGGGGCGTTGGGGCGGGGCAGTTACGAGCAGTACTTC	CASSFGALGRGSYEQYF
TRBV5-1	TRBJ1-5	few	14	-	TGCGCCAGCAGCCTAGACGGAGGGAATCAGCCCCAGCATTTT	CASSLDGGNQPQHF
TRBV5-1	TRBJ2-1	-	15	-	TGCGCCAGCAGCTCGGAACCAAATCCCTACAATGAGCAGTTCTTC	CASSSEPNPYNEQFF
TRBV7-2	TRBJ2-7	-	15	TRBD2	TGTGCCAGCAGCTTACGATCTGGGGGGGCCTACGAGCAGTACTTC	CASSLRSGGAYEQYF
TRBV7-2	TRBJ2-7	-	15	-	TGTGCCAGCAGCGGGGGTCGGGGCTCCTCATACGAGCAGTACTTC	CASSGGRGSSYEQYF
TRBV15	TRBJ2-7	-	14	-	TGTGCCACCACCCCCAGGGGGGACCCTTACGAGCAGTACTTC	CATTPRGDPYEQYF
TRBV9	TRBJ2-1	-	16	TRBD2	TGTGCCAGCAGCGTAGCTTGGCGGGGGGACCTCGGTGAGCAGTTCTTC	CASSVAWRGDLGEQFF
TRBV27	TRBJ2-7	-	14	-	TGTGCCAGCGGGAAACCTGGACTTTCCTACGAGCAGTACTTC	CASGKPGLSYEQYF
TRBV6-6	TRBJ1-1	-	13	-	TGTGCCAGCAGTTACCCGTTGGCCCCTGAAGCTTTCTTT	CASSYPLAPEAFF
TRBV6-5	TRBJ2-1	-	15	-	TGTGCCAGCAGTCGACTCCAAACTAACTACAATGAGCAGTTCTTC	CASSRLQTNYNEQFF
TRBV6-5	TRBJ1-2	-	14	-	TGTGCCAGCAGTGAAGTACGGACAAGTTATGGCTACACCTTC	CASSEVRTSYGYTF
TRBV13	TRBJ1-2	-	15	TRBD1	TGTGCCAGCAGCTTACTGGGGACAGAGACTTATGGCTACACCTTC	CASSLLGTETYGYTF